A single TCR beta chain is shown here with its context. The protocol was immunoSEQ multiplex PCR, while the TCRdb copy is restricted to in-frame clones and leaves out a portion. The sample includes under 45,000 clones, around 92% of them seen just once. This sample is part of a study of T cell changes during pregnancy in multiple sclerosis. V dropped 8 bases and J dropped 7; count of bases not matched to a gene: 13. The CDR3 is made up of 14 amino acids. Per germline, CDR1 MNHNS and CDR2 SASEGT. This TCR was sampled from a female donor in good health, enrolled as a control in a pregnancy study. The rearrangement uses TRBV6-1 and TRBJ1-2, with 7 positions matching TRBD1. The sample was CD4+ T cells from peripheral blood mononuclear cells, taken in the second trimester of pregnancy. The CDR3 bases are TGTGCCAGCTCCACCGACAGGGTCCAAGGTGGCTACACCTTC. Amino acids: CASSTDRVQGGYTF.